The 2 T cell receptor beta chains listed next were all sequenced from one sample in a study of brain T cells in children with intractable seizures. As to time point: blood from clinic visit 5 months post-surgery; TSC patient then seizure free. Sequenced by immunoSEQ multiplex PCR; TCRdb stores in-frame clones only, minus some. Of about 320,000 clones listed, approximately 93% were seen once; the top ten hold roughly 5.7%. Here the sequenced sample was peripheral blood, taken 4 to 6 months after surgery. The receptors shown here come from a boy in the first two years of life with tuberous sclerosis and intractable seizures.

The CDR3 reads CASSPQGAHSEQYF. The CDR3 DNA follows: TGTGCCAGCAGCCCTCAGGGGGCGCACAGCGAGCAGTACTTC. The chain has TRBV7-3 and TRBJ2-7, with 8 bases lining up with TRBD1. V was pared by 5 bases and J by 6 bases, with 9 bases of the junction left unmatched. Germline CDR1 SGHTA, CDR2 FQGTGA. The CDR3 length is 14 residues. The full variable domain, its missing parts supplied by reference TRBV7-3 and TRBJ2-7, is GAGVSQTPSNKVTEKGKYVELRCDPISGHTALYWYRQSLGQGPEFLIYFQGTGAADDSGLPNDRFFAVRPEGSVSTLKIQRTERGDSAVYLCASSPQGAHSEQYFGPGTRLTVT.

The rearrangement links TRBV5-4 to TRBJ2-6, with a weak D call TRBD2 (5 bases). V gave up 4 bases and J gave up 0 bases, with 14 bases separating them. The germline V gene encodes CDR1 SGHNT and CDR2 YYREEE (reference sequence). The CDR3 is 17 residues long. The CDR3 coding sequence is TGTGCCAGCAGCCGTCCGGGGTTCACCTCTGGGGCCAACGTCCTGACTTTC. Amino acid sequence: CASSRPGFTSGANVLTF.